This T cell receptor (beta chain) was identified in a study of shared clonotypes between healthy human individuals. The wider study: Donors had three CD4 naive, three CD4 memory, two CD8 naive and one CD8 memory plate apiece.

Whole-study results and caveats: Rarefaction showed that sequencing of sorted subsets was incomplete (despite large depth).

Recent vaccinations or acute infections were absent in the healthy HIV-negative adult donors. Concerning this clone: Its antigen is currently unknown.

Profiled with immunoSEQ multiplex PCR; TCRdb holds only in-frame clones, not every one. The sample shows some 2,100,000 clones, around 95% of them seen only once. Sequencing input: naive CD4+ T cells sorted from blood. As to subset: CD45RA+ positively selected. This sequence originates from a man aged 18-30 years in good health.

CDR3 sequence: CASSPSGGEAFF. The CDR3 DNA is TGTGCCAGTAGTCCTTCGGGGGGTGAAGCTTTCTTT. The V call is TRBV19, the J call TRBJ1-1; D is perhaps TRBD1 (5 bases). Germline CDR1 LNHDA, CDR2 SQIVND (reference sequence). The V gene lost 5 bases and the J gene lost 7 bases, with 11 bases spanning the gap. The CDR3 length is 12 residues.